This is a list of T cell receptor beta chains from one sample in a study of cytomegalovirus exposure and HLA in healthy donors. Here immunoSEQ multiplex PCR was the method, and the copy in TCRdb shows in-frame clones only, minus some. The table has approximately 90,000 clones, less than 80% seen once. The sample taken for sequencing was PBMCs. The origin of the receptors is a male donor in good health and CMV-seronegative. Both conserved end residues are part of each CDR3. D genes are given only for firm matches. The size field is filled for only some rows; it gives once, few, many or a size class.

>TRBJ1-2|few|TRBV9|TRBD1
TGTGCCAGCAGCCCGGGACAGGGGGACTATGGCTACACCTTC
CASSPGQGDYGYTF
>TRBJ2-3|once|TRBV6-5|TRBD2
TGTGCCAGCAGCCGACTAGCTCGCGGCACAGATACGCAGTATTTT
CASSRLARGTDTQYF
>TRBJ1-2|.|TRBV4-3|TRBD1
TGCGCCAGCAGCCAAGATATATCGGACAGGTCTTTCTATGGCTACACCTTC
CASSQDISDRSFYGYTF
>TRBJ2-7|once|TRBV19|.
TGTGCCAGTAGTAGTACCGGGGTTTACGAGCAGTACTTC
CASSSTGVYEQYF
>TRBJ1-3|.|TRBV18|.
TGTGCCAGCTCGGCCTTCAGGGGCGCTGAAAACACCATATATTTT
CASSAFRGAENTIYF
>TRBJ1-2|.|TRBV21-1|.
TGTGCCAGCAGCAACCTTGGACAGGGGGATAAATCTGGCTACACCTTC
CASSNLGQGDKSGYTF
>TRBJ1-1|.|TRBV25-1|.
TGTGCCAGCAGTGCCCATAGAGCCTCGAACACTGAAGCTTTCTTT
CASSAHRASNTEAFF
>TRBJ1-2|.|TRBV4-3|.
TGCGCCAGCAGCCAAGAGTTAGCGGTTGCCAATCCCGTGAACTTC
CASSQELAVANPVNF
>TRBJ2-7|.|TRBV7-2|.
TGTGCCAGCAGCTTATCGACGGGAGAGTCCTACGAGCAGTACTTC
CASSLSTGESYEQYF
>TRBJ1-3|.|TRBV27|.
TGTGCCAGCAGTTTATCGTTTAGTGGAAACACCATATATTTT
CASSLSFSGNTIYF
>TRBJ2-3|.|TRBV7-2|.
TGTGCCAGCAGCTTATGGTACAGAAAATCAACAGATACGCAGTATTTT
CASSLWYRKSTDTQYF
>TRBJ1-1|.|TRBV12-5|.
TGTGCTAGTGGCTCGACGATACAGAAAGTGAACACTGAAGCTTTCTTT
CASGSTIQKVNTEAFF
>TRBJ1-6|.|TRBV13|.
TGTGCCAGCAGCTTGGCCGCGGGGGGGGGTTATAGTTCACCCCTCCACTTT
CASSLAAGGGYSSPLHF
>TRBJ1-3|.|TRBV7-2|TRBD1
TGTGCCAGCAGCTTAGGGGGTCAGCACAGGGGGCGCCCTGGAAACACCATATATTTT
CASSLGGQHRGRPGNTIYF